A selection of T cell receptor beta chains follows, all from one sample in a study of graft-versus-host responses after intestinal transplantation. The repertoire was sequenced with immunoSEQ multiplex PCR; TCRdb's copy has only in-frame clones and lacks some. The data contain around 43,000 clones, roughly nine tenths of them singletons. Sample: PBMCs, taken 524 days after transplant. These TCRs come from a human patient who received an intestinal transplant, so some T cells may come from the graft donor. Both conserved end residues are part of each CDR3. The D gene is left open where the match is weak. The size entry is marked missing in some rows and otherwise reads once, few, many or a size class.

v_call	clone_size	d_call	j_call	cdr3_aa	cdr3_nt
TRBV5-1	.	TRBD1	TRBJ2-7	CASSLVGQGVYEQYF	TGCGCCAGCAGCTTGGTAGGACAGGGGGTTTACGAGCAGTACTTC
TRBV5-1	.	TRBD2	TRBJ2-1	CASSGGTSRAEQFF	TGCGCCAGCAGCGGCGGGACTAGTCGCGCTGAGCAGTTCTTC
TRBV4-1	.	.	TRBJ2-1	CASSQVTGENEQFF	TGCGCCAGCAGCCAAGTGACGGGAGAGAATGAGCAGTTCTTC
TRBV28	.	TRBD1	TRBJ1-4	CASSLRDRGFPNEKLFF	TGTGCCAGCAGTTTAAGGGACAGGGGTTTCCCTAATGAAAAACTGTTTTTT
TRBV11-2	.	.	TRBJ2-7	CATRMGGYEQYF	TGTGCCACCAGAATGGGGGGCTACGAGCAGTACTTC
TRBV5-6	.	TRBD2	TRBJ2-7	CASSLLLAGDSLYEQYF	TGTGCCAGCAGCTTGCTACTAGCGGGAGATTCCCTGTACGAGCAGTACTTC
TRBV7-9	.	TRBD2	TRBJ2-3	CASSPPGTTSTDTQYF	TGTGCCAGCAGCCCCCCCGGGACTACATCCACAGATACGCAGTATTTT
TRBV4-2	.	TRBD2	TRBJ2-1	CASSQTTSGRAGAFYNEQFF	TGTGCCAGCAGCCAAACGACTAGCGGGAGGGCCGGGGCCTTTTACAATGAGCAGTTCTTC
TRBV28	.	.	TRBJ2-7	CASSSQGGSNEQYF	TGTGCCAGCAGTTCTCAGGGTGGATCCAACGAGCAGTACTTC
TRBV19	.	.	TRBJ2-7	CASREPADPEQYF	TGTGCCAGTAGGGAGCCCGCGGATCCCGAGCAGTACTTC
TRBV5-1	.	.	TRBJ1-2	CASSFGNYGYTF	TGCGCCAGCAGCTTTGGTAACTATGGCTACACCTTC
TRBV12-2	.	.	TRBJ2-1	CASRLVQSGGVGWEYNEQFF	TGTGCAAGTCGCTTAGTTCAAAGTGGGGGCGTCGGTTGGGAATACAATGAGCAGTTCTTC
TRBV2	.	.	TRBJ2-3	CASRPSVAQYF	TGTGCCAGCAGGCCCTCTGTGGCGCAGTATTTT
TRBV28	.	.	TRBJ2-3	CASFPPQGGKTDTQYF	TGTGCCAGCTTCCCTCCCCAGGGAGGAAAGACAGATACGCAGTATTTT
TRBV15	.	TRBD1	TRBJ1-1	CATSRDRLTGGTEAFF	TGTGCCACCAGCAGAGATAGGTTGACAGGGGGCACTGAAGCTTTCTTT
TRBV7-8	.	TRBD2	TRBJ2-1	CASSSKLARSYNEQFF	TGTGCCAGCAGCTCGAAACTAGCGCGCTCCTACAATGAGCAGTTCTTC
TRBV7-2	.	TRBD2	TRBJ2-3	CASSLPAAGGTQYF	TGTGCCAGCAGCTTACCCGCGGCGGGGGGTACGCAGTATTTT
TRBV10-3	.	.	TRBJ1-1	CAISLELNTEAFF	TGTGCCATCAGTCTCGAATTAAACACTGAAGCTTTCTTT
TRBV28	.	.	TRBJ1-1	CASSFPKGPAWTEAFF	TGTGCCAGCAGTTTCCCCAAGGGTCCTGCTTGGACTGAAGCTTTCTTT
TRBV18	.	.	TRBJ2-7	CASSPQAYEQYF	TGTGCCAGCTCACCACAAGCCTACGAGCAGTACTTC
TRBV25-1	.	.	TRBJ1-2	CASSATGTHPDGYTF	TGTGCCAGCAGTGCTACAGGGACTCATCCCGATGGCTACACCTTC
TRBV7-9	.	.	TRBJ2-7	CASSLVAGLLYEQYF	TGTGCCAGCAGCTTAGTTGCGGGACTTCTCTACGAGCAGTACTTC
TRBV10-3	.	.	TRBJ2-5	CAISGLGETQYF	TGTGCCATCAGTGGACTAGGAGAGACCCAGTACTTC
TRBV6-6	.	TRBD1	TRBJ1-4	CASSPDRVWEKLFF	TGTGCCAGCAGCCCGGACAGGGTCTGGGAAAAACTGTTTTTT
TRBV19	.	.	TRBJ2-3	CASKGASKATDTQYF	TGTGCCAGTAAAGGGGCCTCGAAGGCCACAGATACGCAGTATTTT
TRBV19	once	TRBD2	TRBJ2-2	CASSGDYYEAELFF	TGTGCCAGTAGCGGGGACTACTATGAGGCTGAGCTGTTTTTT
TRBV5-6	.	.	TRBJ2-5	CASSWGLYQETQYF	TGTGCCAGCAGCTGGGGCTTGTACCAAGAGACCCAGTACTTC
TRBV28	.	.	TRBJ2-7	CASSPSGYEQYF	TGTGCCAGCAGCCCCAGTGGCTACGAGCAGTACTTC
TRBV4-3	.	TRBD1	TRBJ2-3	CASSQGYRGGTDTQYF	TGCGCCAGCAGCCAAGGGTACAGGGGTGGCACAGATACGCAGTATTTT
TRBV11-2	.	TRBD2	TRBJ2-2	CASSFSGSGDTGELFF	TGTGCCAGCAGTTTTAGCGGGAGTGGAGACACCGGGGAGCTGTTTTTT
TRBV10-3	.	.	TRBJ1-2	CAISDDASYGYTF	TGTGCCATCAGTGACGACGCAAGCTATGGCTACACCTTC
TRBV30	.	TRBD2	TRBJ2-5	CAWSVLAGPQETQYF	TGTGCCTGGAGTGTACTAGCGGGACCCCAAGAGACCCAGTACTTC
TRBV5-4	.	.	TRBJ1-5	CASSLDSQPQHF	TGTGCCAGCAGCTTGGATAGCCAGCCCCAGCATTTT
TRBV11-2	.	.	TRBJ2-7	CASSPARVPYEQYF	TGTGCCAGCAGCCCTGCCCGGGTCCCCTACGAGCAGTACTTC
TRBV6-5	.	.	TRBJ2-7	CASSYSTGNEQYF	TGTGCCAGCAGTTACTCCACAGGGAACGAGCAGTACTTC
TRBV13	.	.	TRBJ2-1	CASSLVGGNEQFF	TGTGCCAGCAGCTTAGTGGGGGGAAATGAGCAGTTCTTC
TRBV28	.	TRBD2	TRBJ2-1	CASRTAGTSGHEQFF	TGTGCCAGCAGGACCGCCGGGACTAGTGGGCATGAGCAGTTCTTC
TRBV30	.	.	TRBJ2-1	CAWSAGTLGYNEQFF	TGTGCCTGGAGCGCCGGGACCCTGGGCTACAATGAGCAGTTCTTC
TRBV5-6	.	.	TRBJ1-2	CASSFRGTYGYTF	TGTGCCAGCAGCTTCAGGGGCACCTATGGCTACACCTTC
TRBV28	.	.	TRBJ1-5	CASSLLGNQPQHF	TGTGCCAGCAGTTTACTGGGGAATCAGCCCCAGCATTTT
TRBV5-1	.	.	TRBJ2-5	CASSSSPAETQYF	TGCGCCAGCAGCTCATCCCCCGCGGAGACCCAGTACTTC
TRBV7-3	.	TRBD2	TRBJ2-1	CASSLNPGTSGNEQFF	TGTGCCAGCAGCTTAAACCCCGGGACTAGCGGCAATGAGCAGTTCTTC
TRBV19	.	TRBD2	TRBJ2-1	CASSKRPGLAGGPSYNEQFF	TGTGCCAGTAGTAAACGCCCGGGACTAGCGGGAGGGCCCTCCTACAATGAGCAGTTCTTC
TRBV4-1	.	TRBD2	TRBJ2-7	CASSQDTSGSFYEQYF	TGCGCCAGCAGCCAAGATACTAGCGGGAGTTTCTACGAGCAGTACTTC
TRBV15	.	.	TRBJ1-4	CATSRGGVGEKLFF	TGTGCCACCAGCAGGGGGGGGGTCGGTGAAAAACTGTTTTTT
TRBV11-2	.	TRBD2	TRBJ2-1	CASSLGRGRALGNEQFF	TGTGCCAGCAGCTTAGGACGCGGGAGGGCCTTGGGGAATGAGCAGTTCTTC
TRBV7-3	.	TRBD2	TRBJ2-1	CASSLTPTSDEQFF	TGTGCCAGCAGCTTAACCCCAACTAGCGATGAGCAGTTCTTC
TRBV19	.	TRBD1	TRBJ1-5	CASTRDSINQPQHF	TGTGCCAGTACACGGGACAGTATCAATCAGCCCCAGCATTTT
TRBV7-2	.	.	TRBJ2-2	CASSLVVNTGELFF	TGTGCCAGCAGCTTAGTAGTGAACACCGGGGAGCTGTTTTTT
TRBV4-2	.	TRBD2	TRBJ2-7	CASSQETSEAYEQYF	TGTGCCAGCAGCCAGGAGACTAGCGAAGCCTACGAGCAGTACTTC
TRBV14	.	TRBD1	TRBJ2-3	CASNKGAGTQYF	TGTGCCAGCAACAAGGGGGCTGGGACGCAGTATTTT
TRBV19	.	.	TRBJ2-1	CASSIAAGPYNEQFF	TGTGCCAGTAGTATAGCAGCGGGCCCCTACAATGAGCAGTTCTTC
TRBV7-2	.	.	TRBJ1-5	CASSLVISNQPQHF	TGTGCCAGCAGCTTAGTTATAAGCAATCAGCCCCAGCATTTT
TRBV5-1	.	TRBD1	TRBJ2-3	CASSRRTGTDTQYF	TGCGCCAGCAGTCGTCGGACAGGGACAGATACGCAGTATTTT
TRBV5-1	.	TRBD2	TRBJ2-5	CASSLVPSGRETQYF	TGCGCCAGCAGCTTGGTTCCTAGCGGCAGAGAGACCCAGTACTTC
TRBV5-4	.	.	TRBJ2-1	CASRQTTNNEQFF	TGTGCCAGCAGACAGACTACTAACAATGAGCAGTTCTTC